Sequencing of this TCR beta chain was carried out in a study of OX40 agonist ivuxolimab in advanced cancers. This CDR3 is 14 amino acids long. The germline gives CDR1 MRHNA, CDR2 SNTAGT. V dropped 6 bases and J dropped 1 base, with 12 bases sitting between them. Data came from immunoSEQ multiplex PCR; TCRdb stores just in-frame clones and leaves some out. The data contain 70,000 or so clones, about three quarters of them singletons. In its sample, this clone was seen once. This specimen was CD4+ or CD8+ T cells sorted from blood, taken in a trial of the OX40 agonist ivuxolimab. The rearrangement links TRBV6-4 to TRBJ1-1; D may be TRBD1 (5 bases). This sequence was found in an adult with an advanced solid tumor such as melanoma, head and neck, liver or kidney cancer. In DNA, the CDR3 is TGTGCCAGCAGAGAGGGACTCACGAACACTGAAGCTTTCTTT. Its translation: CASREGLTNTEAFF.